The rows below give T cell receptor beta chains drawn from one sample of a study of T cell changes during pregnancy in multiple sclerosis. TCRdb keeps only in-frame clones here, not all; method: immunoSEQ multiplex PCR. Of tens of thousands of clones in the sample, about 87% are singletons; the top ten hold roughly 1.2%. Sequences were derived from CD4+ T cells from peripheral blood mononuclear cells, sampled in the second trimester of pregnancy. These receptors were obtained from a female donor with multiple sclerosis, enrolled in a pregnancy study. Each CDR3 is given without its conserved first and last residue.

j_gene,v_gene,CDR3aa
TRBJ2-3,TRBV19,ASSKRREGIDTQY
TRBJ2-2,TRBV6-5,ASSYRGGAGELF
TRBJ2-7,TRBV5-1,ASTQQGVPSEQY
TRBJ2-1,TRBV4-1,ANSQDWGAPGGPYNEQF
TRBJ2-5,TRBV19,ASSTPAGGQETQY
TRBJ2-7,TRBV9,ASSVGLPRGEQY
TRBJ2-1,TRBV27,ASSLWTSGPNEQF
TRBJ1-2,TRBV27,ASNKRLPDRGLDGYT
TRBJ1-5,TRBV30,AWSLGAGGNNQPQH
TRBJ2-3,TRBV7-9,ASSLGQAPGTQY
TRBJ1-2,TRBV28,ASSGTAYYGYT
TRBJ2-7,TRBV29-1,SVGQGSEQY
TRBJ2-5,TRBV5-1,ASRDSQETQY
TRBJ2-7,TRBV4-1,ASSQDAATFSYEQY
TRBJ2-7,TRBV2,ASNLAGGFNEQY
TRBJ1-5,TRBV28,ASSLGQRKQPQH
TRBJ1-1,TRBV10-2,ASQQADREGAF
TRBJ2-2,TRBV19,ASSIVEGAYGELF
TRBJ2-3,TRBV28,ASSQRQGLGTDTQY
TRBJ2-3,TRBV6-6,ASSYGRAYDDTQY
TRBJ2-2,TRBV28,ASSLPGANTGELF
TRBJ2-5,TRBV25-1,ASSEYMQSPETQY
TRBJ2-2,TRBV11-1,ASSSDRGTGELF
TRBJ1-4,TRBV2,ASSEGLGEKLF
TRBJ1-1,TRBV5-1,ASSFTGMNTEAF
TRBJ1-2,TRBV4-3,ASSQGRDRGYGYT
TRBJ2-7,TRBV7-2,ASSTLAGGRSYEQY
TRBJ2-4,TRBV5-1,ASSLVREGIQY
TRBJ2-2,TRBV5-4,ASSALLAGGRGELF
TRBJ2-2,TRBV6-1,ASSLPGGEAGELF
TRBJ1-5,TRBV7-8,ASSAGQLNNQPQH
TRBJ1-2,TRBV27,ASRTGSNYGYT
TRBJ2-1,TRBV20-1,SATTSSLRF
TRBJ2-7,TRBV19,ASSTGLASEQY
TRBJ2-7,TRBV19,ASSQTGSSYEQY
TRBJ2-3,TRBV9,ASSVVGQGSSDTQY
TRBJ1-4,TRBV12-2,ASRLNSSTGESEKLF
TRBJ2-5,TRBV2,ASNRAALETQY
TRBJ2-5,TRBV19,ASSRRTGGQETQY
TRBJ2-7,TRBV7-8,ASSLEGLTAREQY
TRBJ2-3,TRBV5-6,ASSLGAFRVTQY
TRBJ1-1,TRBV14,ASSPLQGRYEAF
TRBJ2-1,TRBV6-6,ASSYSPGIYPEQF
TRBJ1-4,TRBV6-5,ASSGQREFNEKLF